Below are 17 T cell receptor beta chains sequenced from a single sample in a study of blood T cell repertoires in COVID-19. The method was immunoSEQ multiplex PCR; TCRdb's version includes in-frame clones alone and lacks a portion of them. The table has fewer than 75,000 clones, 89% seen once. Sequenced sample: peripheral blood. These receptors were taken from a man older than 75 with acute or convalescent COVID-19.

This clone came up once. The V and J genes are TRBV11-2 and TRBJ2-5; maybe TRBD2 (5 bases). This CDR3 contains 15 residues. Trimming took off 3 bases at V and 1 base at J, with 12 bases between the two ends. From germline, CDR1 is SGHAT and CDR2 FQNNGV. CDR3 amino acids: CASSFGVLAQETQYF. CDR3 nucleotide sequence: TGTGCCAGCAGCTTCGGGGTGCTAGCCCAAGAGACCCAGTACTTC.

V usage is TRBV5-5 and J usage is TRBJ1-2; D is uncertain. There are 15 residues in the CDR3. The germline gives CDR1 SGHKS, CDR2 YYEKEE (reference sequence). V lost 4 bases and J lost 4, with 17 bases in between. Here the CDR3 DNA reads TGTGCCAGCAGCCAGAGCGGAGGTTCTCTCTATGGCTACACCTTC. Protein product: CASSQSGGSLYGYTF.

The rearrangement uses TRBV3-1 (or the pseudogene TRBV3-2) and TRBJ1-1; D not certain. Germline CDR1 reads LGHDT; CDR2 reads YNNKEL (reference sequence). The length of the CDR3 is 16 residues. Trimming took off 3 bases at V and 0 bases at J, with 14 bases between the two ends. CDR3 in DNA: TGTGCCAGCAGCCAGGCAACAGTAACTTTGAACACTGAAGCTTTCTTT. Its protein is CASSQATVTLNTEAFF.

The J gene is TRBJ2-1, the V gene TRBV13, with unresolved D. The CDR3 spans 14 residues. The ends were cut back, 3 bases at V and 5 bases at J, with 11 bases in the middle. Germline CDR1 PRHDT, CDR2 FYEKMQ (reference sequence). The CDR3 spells CASSLKSEDNEQFF. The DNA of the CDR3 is TGTGCCAGCAGCTTGAAGTCAGAGGACAATGAGCAGTTCTTC.

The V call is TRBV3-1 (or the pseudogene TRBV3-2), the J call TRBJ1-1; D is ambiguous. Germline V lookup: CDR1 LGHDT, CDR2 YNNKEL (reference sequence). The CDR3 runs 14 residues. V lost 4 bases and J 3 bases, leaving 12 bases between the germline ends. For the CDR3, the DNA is TGTGCCAGCAGCCCCGGAGGGTGGGACACTGAAGCTTTCTTT. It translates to CASSPGGWDTEAFF.

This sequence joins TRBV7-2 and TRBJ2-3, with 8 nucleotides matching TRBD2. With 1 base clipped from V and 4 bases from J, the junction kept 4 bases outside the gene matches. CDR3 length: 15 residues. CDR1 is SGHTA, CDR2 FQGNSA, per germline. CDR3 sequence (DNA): TGTGCCAGCAGCTTAGGTCCGGGAGGGGCAGATACGCAGTATTTT. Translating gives CASSLGPGGADTQYF. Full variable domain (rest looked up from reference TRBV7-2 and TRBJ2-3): GAGVSQSPSNKVTEKGKDVELRCDPISGHTALYWYRQSLGQGLEFLIYFQGNSAPDKSGLPSDRFSAERTGGSVSTLTIQRTQQEDSAVYLCASSLGPGGADTQYFGPGTRLTVL.

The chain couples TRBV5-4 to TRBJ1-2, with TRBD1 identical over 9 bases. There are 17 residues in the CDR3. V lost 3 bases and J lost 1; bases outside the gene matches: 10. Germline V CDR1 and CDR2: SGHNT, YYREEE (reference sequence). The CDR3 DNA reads TGTGCCAGCAGCTCGGGCGTACAGGGGGCAGTTAACTATGGCTACACCTTC. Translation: CASSSGVQGAVNYGYTF.

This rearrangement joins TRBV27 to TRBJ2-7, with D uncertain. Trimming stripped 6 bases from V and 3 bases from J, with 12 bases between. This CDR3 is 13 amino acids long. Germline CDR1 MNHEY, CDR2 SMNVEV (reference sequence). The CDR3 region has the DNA TGTGCCAGCAGCCCCGGCGGAATCTACGAGCAGTACTTC. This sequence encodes CASSPGGIYEQYF.

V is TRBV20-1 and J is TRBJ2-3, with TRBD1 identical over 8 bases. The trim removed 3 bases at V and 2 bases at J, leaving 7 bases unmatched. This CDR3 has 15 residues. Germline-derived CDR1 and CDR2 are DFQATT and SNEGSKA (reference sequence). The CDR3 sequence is CSASRGQGHTDTQYF. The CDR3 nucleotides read TGCAGTGCTAGTAGAGGACAGGGCCACACAGATACGCAGTATTTT.

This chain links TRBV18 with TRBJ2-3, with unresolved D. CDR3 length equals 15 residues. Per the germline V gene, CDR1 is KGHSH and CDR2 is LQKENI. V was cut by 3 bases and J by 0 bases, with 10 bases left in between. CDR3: CASSPARVSTDTQYF. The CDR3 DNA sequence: TGTGCCAGCTCACCCGCACGGGTAAGCACAGATACGCAGTATTTT.

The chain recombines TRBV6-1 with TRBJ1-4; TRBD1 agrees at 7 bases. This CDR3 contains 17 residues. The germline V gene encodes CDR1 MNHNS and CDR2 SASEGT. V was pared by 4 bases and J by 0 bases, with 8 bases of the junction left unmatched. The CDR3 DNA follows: TGTGCCAGCAGTGCGACAGGGTTTCTCTCAACTAATGAAAAACTGTTTTTT. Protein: CASSATGFLSTNEKLFF.

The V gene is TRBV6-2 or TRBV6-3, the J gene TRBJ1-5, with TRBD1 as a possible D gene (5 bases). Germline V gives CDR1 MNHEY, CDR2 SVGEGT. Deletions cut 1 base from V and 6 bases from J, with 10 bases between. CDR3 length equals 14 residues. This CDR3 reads CASSYYTGGQPQHF. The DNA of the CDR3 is TGTGCCAGCAGTTACTACACAGGCGGTCAGCCCCAGCATTTT.

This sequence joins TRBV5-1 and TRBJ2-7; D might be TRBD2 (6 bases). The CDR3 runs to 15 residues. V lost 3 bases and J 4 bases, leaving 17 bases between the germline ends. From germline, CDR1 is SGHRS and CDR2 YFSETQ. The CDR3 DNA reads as TGCGCCAGCAGCTCCGACTCCCGGGGGAAATACGAGCAGTACTTC. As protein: CASSSDSRGKYEQYF. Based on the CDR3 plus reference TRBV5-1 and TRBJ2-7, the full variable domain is KAGVTQTPRYLIKTRGQQVTLSCSPISGHRSVSWYQQTPGQGLQFLFEYFSETQRNKGNFPGRFSGRQFSNSRSEMNVSTLELGDSALYLCASSSDSRGKYEQYFGPGTRLTVT.

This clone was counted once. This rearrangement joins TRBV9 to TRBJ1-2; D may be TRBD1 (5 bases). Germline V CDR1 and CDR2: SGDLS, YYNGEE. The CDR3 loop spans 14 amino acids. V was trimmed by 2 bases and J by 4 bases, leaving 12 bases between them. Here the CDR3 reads CASSVLDRSYGYTF. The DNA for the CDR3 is TGTGCCAGCAGCGTTCTCGACAGAAGCTATGGCTACACCTTC. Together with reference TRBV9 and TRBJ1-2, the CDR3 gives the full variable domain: DSGVTQTPKHLITATGQRVTLRCSPRSGDLSVYWYQQSLDQGLQFLIQYYNGEERAKGNILERFSAQQFPDLHSELNLSSLELGDSALYFCASSVLDRSYGYTFGSGTRLTVV.

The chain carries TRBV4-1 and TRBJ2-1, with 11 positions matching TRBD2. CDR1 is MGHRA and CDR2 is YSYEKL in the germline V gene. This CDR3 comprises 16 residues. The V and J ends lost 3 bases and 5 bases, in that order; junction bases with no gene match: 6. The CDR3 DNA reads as TGCGCCAGCAGCCACCCCAGACTAGCGGGGAACAATGAGCAGTTCTTC. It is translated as CASSHPRLAGNNEQFF.

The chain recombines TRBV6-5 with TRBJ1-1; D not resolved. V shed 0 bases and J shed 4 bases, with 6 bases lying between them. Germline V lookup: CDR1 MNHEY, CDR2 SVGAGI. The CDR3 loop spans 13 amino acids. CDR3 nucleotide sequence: TGTGCCAGCAGTTACTCTCTGCGCACTGAAGCTTTCTTT. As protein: CASSYSLRTEAFF.

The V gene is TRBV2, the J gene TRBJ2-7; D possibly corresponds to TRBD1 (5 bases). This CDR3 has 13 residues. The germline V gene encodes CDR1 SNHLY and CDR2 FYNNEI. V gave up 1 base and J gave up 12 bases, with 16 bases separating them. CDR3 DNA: TGTGCCAGCAGTGAAGATGCCCAGGGCAGGATGTACTTC. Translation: CASSEDAQGRMYF.